This T cell receptor beta chain emerged from a study of PD-L1 blockade in urothelial cancer. Overall study context: Patients commenced intravenous atezolizumab, 1,200 mg every 3 weeks, in 2014.

Sequencing was performed with immunoSEQ multiplex PCR; in TCRdb, only in-frame clones are kept and a portion is missing. The sample gives 50,000 to 65,000 clones, nearly 85% of which show up once; 5.8% is in the top ten. V lost 4 bases and J lost 4, with 11 bases in between. Per germline, CDR1 SNHLY and CDR2 FYNNEI. The CDR3 sequence is 14 residues long. This clone was seen once. Patient disease was locally advanced or metastatic urothelial carcinoma. The TCR was taken from a man aged 35-49 years with urothelial cancer. The material was PBMCs, obtained around atezolizumab (anti-PD-L1) treatment. J is TRBJ1-5 and V is TRBV2, with D perhaps matching TRBD1 (6 bases). The CDR3 is CASSAQGGNQPQHF. The CDR3 region has the DNA TGTGCCAGCAGTGCACAGGGCGGTAATCAGCCCCAGCATTTT.